This is a list of T cell receptor beta chains from one sample in a study of cytomegalovirus exposure and HLA in healthy donors. Produced via immunoSEQ multiplex PCR; TCRdb's table is partial and in-frame only. The table lists under 300,000 clones, approximately 83% of them singletons. Source material: PBMCs. These TCRs come from a woman aged 30 to 39 in good health and CMV-seropositive. CDR3s include the opening cysteine and the closing phenylalanine or tryptophan. A D gene is named only where the DNA matches it firmly. The size of a clone is reported for some rows only, either as once, few or many, or as a class for expanded clones.

j_call clone_size v_call d_call cdr3_aa cdr3_nt
TRBJ2-7 . TRBV6-4 . CASSHSDRTYEQYF TGTGCCAGCAGTCACTCAGACAGGACCTACGAGCAGTACTTC
TRBJ2-7 . TRBV10-2 . CASTRTGDREQYF TGCGCCAGCACCCGGACTGGGGATAGGGAGCAGTACTTC
TRBJ2-1 . TRBV11-2 . CASSLETGSSYNEQFF TGTGCCAGCAGCTTAGAGACGGGAAGCTCCTACAATGAGCAGTTCTTC
TRBJ2-1 . TRBV5-6 TRBD2 CASSFGGTSGINEQFF TGTGCCAGCAGCTTTGGTGGGACTAGCGGGATCAATGAGCAGTTCTTC
TRBJ2-1 once TRBV5-1 TRBD2 CASRLRNSGSSYNEQFF TGCGCCAGCCGACTTAGAAATAGCGGGAGCTCCTACAATGAGCAGTTCTTC
TRBJ1-5 . TRBV7-2 TRBD1 CASSLGFLRTGQGQPQHF TGTGCCAGCAGCTTAGGGTTTCTTAGGACAGGGCAGGGTCAGCCCCAGCATTTT
TRBJ2-7 . TRBV6-5 TRBD1 CASSYSTGGGEQYF TGTGCCAGCAGTTACTCGACAGGGGGAGGGGAGCAGTACTTC
TRBJ1-1 . TRBV30 . CAWSVGGQLGTEAFF TGTGCCTGGAGTGTAGGAGGACAGCTCGGCACTGAAGCTTTCTTT
TRBJ2-1 once TRBV5-1 . CASSLLSDNNEQFF TGCGCCAGCAGCTTGCTATCCGACAACAATGAGCAGTTCTTC
TRBJ1-1 . TRBV28 . CASWKPGNTEAFF TGTGCCAGCTGGAAGCCGGGGAACACTGAAGCTTTCTTT
TRBJ2-1 . TRBV10-3 TRBD1 CAISVTGGRSEQFF TGTGCCATCAGTGTTACAGGGGGGAGGAGTGAGCAGTTCTTC
TRBJ2-1 . TRBV27 TRBD2 CASCAGTSGNNEQFF TGTGCCAGCTGCGCCGGGACTAGCGGAAACAATGAGCAGTTCTTC
TRBJ1-1 . TRBV27 . CASQPQVPLRTEAFF TGTGCCAGCCAACCACAGGTCCCCCTTCGGACTGAAGCTTTCTTT
TRBJ2-1 . TRBV2 TRBD1 CASRQGAGNEQFF TGTGCCAGTAGACAGGGGGCTGGCAATGAGCAGTTCTTC
TRBJ1-5 once TRBV6-7 TRBD1 CASSKYPGQGGNSNQPQHF TGTGCCAGCAGTAAATACCCGGGACAGGGGGGAAATAGCAATCAGCCCCAGCATTTT
TRBJ1-1 . TRBV7-9 TRBD1 CASSLWQGDTEAFF TGTGCCAGCAGCTTATGGCAGGGGGACACTGAAGCTTTCTTT
TRBJ2-3 . TRBV7-8 . CASSPLGDTQYF TGTGCCAGCAGCCCGCTCGGAGATACGCAGTATTTT
TRBJ2-7 . TRBV10-3 . CAISSDLANSYEQYF TGTGCCATCAGTAGTGATCTGGCAAACTCCTACGAGCAGTACTTC
TRBJ1-4 . TRBV15 TRBD1 CATSRDPLGRGLANEKLFF TGTGCCACCAGCAGAGACCCGTTGGGCAGGGGGCTTGCTAATGAAAAACTGTTTTTT
TRBJ2-3 . TRBV6-6 . CASSLNGGPPYTQYF TGTGCCAGCAGTTTGAACGGAGGGCCTCCGTATACGCAGTATTTT
TRBJ1-5 . TRBV7-2 . CASSFGRTDLPDQPQHF TGTGCCAGCAGCTTTGGTAGGACAGACCTCCCGGATCAGCCCCAGCATTTT
TRBJ2-5 . TRBV5-1 TRBD2 CASSLGLAGVETQYF TGCGCCAGCAGTTTGGGACTAGCGGGAGTGGAGACCCAGTACTTC
TRBJ2-5 . TRBV6-1 TRBD2 CASSSGSGKTQYF TGTGCCAGCAGTAGCGGGAGCGGAAAGACCCAGTACTTC
TRBJ1-1 . TRBV6-1 . CATKKGWAVEAFF TGTGCCACCAAAAAGGGGTGGGCGGTTGAAGCTTTCTTT
TRBJ1-2 few TRBV27 TRBD1 CASSPNRGYGYTF TGTGCCAGCAGTCCGAACAGGGGGTATGGCTACACCTTC
TRBJ1-5 . TRBV27 TRBD1 CASSPPGQGYGQPQHF TGTGCCAGCAGTCCACCGGGACAGGGGTACGGGCAGCCCCAGCATTTT
TRBJ2-3 few TRBV5-4 TRBD2 CASSLGGSSGTDTQYF TGTGCCAGCAGCTTGGGGGGGTCTAGCGGGACAGATACGCAGTATTTT
TRBJ2-7 . TRBV6-1 . CASIIRGTYEQYF TGTGCCAGCATTATCAGGGGAACCTACGAGCAGTACTTC
TRBJ1-1 . TRBV27 . CASSLSFSDGTEAFF TGTGCCAGCAGTTTATCGTTCTCAGATGGCACTGAAGCTTTCTTT
TRBJ2-7 once TRBV7-2 TRBD1 CASSSPTGYYEQYF TGTGCCAGCAGCTCCCCGACAGGGTACTACGAGCAGTACTTC
TRBJ2-1 . TRBV7-2 . CASSLVVGAAEQFF TGTGCCAGCAGCTTAGTGGTGGGGGCAGCTGAGCAGTTCTTC
TRBJ2-7 . TRBV11-2 . CASSLNVGSYEQYF TGTGCCAGCAGCTTAAATGTCGGCTCCTACGAGCAGTACTTC
TRBJ1-3 few TRBV4-1 . CASSRGGLVHSGNTIYF TGCGCCAGCAGCCGTGGGGGCCTGGTACACTCTGGAAACACCATATATTTT
TRBJ2-3 . TRBV27 . CASSSEGYSTDTQYF TGTGCCAGCAGTTCGGAGGGTTACAGCACAGATACGCAGTATTTT
TRBJ2-2 . TRBV18 TRBD1 CASFRDRENTGELFF TGTGCCAGCTTTCGGGACAGGGAGAACACCGGGGAGCTGTTTTTT
TRBJ1-4 . TRBV6-1 . CARGGQETNEKLFF TGTGCCAGGGGGGGGCAGGAAACTAATGAAAAACTGTTTTTT
TRBJ2-5 . TRBV4-1 TRBD2 CASSQGVLAGRYQETQYF TGCGCCAGCAGCCAAGGTGTACTAGCGGGTCGGTACCAAGAGACCCAGTACTTC
TRBJ2-3 . TRBV28 TRBD1 CASSLTGGPDTQYF TGTGCCAGCAGTTTGACAGGGGGCCCAGATACGCAGTATTTT
TRBJ2-3 once TRBV2 TRBD2 CASSVRLAGVDAASTDTQYF TGTGCCAGCAGTGTCCGACTAGCGGGAGTCGATGCCGCTAGCACAGATACGCAGTATTTT
TRBJ1-5 . TRBV10-2 . CASSESIGAPNQPQHF TGCGCCAGCAGTGAGTCGATAGGGGCCCCCAATCAGCCCCAGCATTTT
TRBJ2-3 . TRBV25-1 . CASSEKAASTDTQYF TGTGCCAGCAGTGAAAAAGCGGCTAGCACAGATACGCAGTATTTT
TRBJ2-3 . TRBV7-6 TRBD1 CASSLQQGAWGQYF TGTGCCAGCAGCTTGCAACAGGGGGCTTGGGGGCAGTATTTT
TRBJ1-2 . TRBV2 TRBD1 CASSRTGDDYGYTF TGTGCCAGCAGCCGGACAGGGGATGACTATGGCTACACCTTC
TRBJ1-1 . TRBV27 . CASRSGTIRSAFF TGTGCCAGCAGATCAGGGACAATAAGGTCAGCTTTCTTT
TRBJ2-1 . TRBV19 TRBD2 CASRRGGGSYNEQFF TGTGCCAGTAGGAGAGGCGGGGGATCCTACAATGAGCAGTTCTTC
TRBJ1-1 few TRBV30 . CAWRQEATEAFF TGTGCCTGGAGGCAGGAAGCCACTGAAGCTTTCTTT
TRBJ2-7 . TRBV27 TRBD1 CASSPGQGPYEQYF TGTGCCAGCAGTCCGGGACAGGGTCCATACGAGCAGTACTTC
TRBJ2-5 . TRBV6-5 TRBD2 CASSYVAGGPWETQYF TGTGCCAGCAGTTACGTAGCGGGAGGGCCATGGGAGACCCAGTACTTC
TRBJ2-2 . TRBV7-9 TRBD1 CASRSDREGSGELFF TGTGCCAGCAGATCTGACAGGGAAGGTTCCGGGGAGCTGTTTTTT